Below are 24 T cell receptor beta chains sequenced from a single sample in a study of blood T cell repertoires in COVID-19 (dated by TCRdb to 2020 to 2022). Library prep was done by the immunoSEQ multiplex PCR assay. This immuneACCESS table, as held by TCRdb, lists in-frame sequences with V and J called but not all clones. Of the missing ones, under half trace to an unresolved V gene in checked studies; the others have no known cause. The sample contains over 250,000 clones, around 88% of them found a single time. Together, the top ten hold around 13% of the sample. Specimen: peripheral blood. Source of these receptors: a woman between 70 and 85 years old with COVID-19, enrolled during active disease.

V and J are TRBV27 and TRBJ2-7; 9 positions match TRBD1. There are 13 residues in the CDR3. After removal of 5 bases from V and 6 bases from J, the junction contained 5 bases not matched to a gene. Germline assignment: CDR1 MNHEY and CDR2 SMNVEV (reference sequence). The CDR3 reads CASSTTGGGEQYF. CDR3 nucleotides: TGTGCCAGCAGTACCACAGGGGGCGGCGAGCAGTACTTC.

The chain has TRBV12-5 and TRBJ1-1, with 7 positions matching TRBD1. The J segment lost 4 bases and the V segment lost 5 bases, leaving 13 bases of the junction unmatched. The germline V gene has CDR1 LGHNT and CDR2 FRNRAP. This CDR3 has 16 amino acids. Written as DNA, the CDR3 is TGTGCTAGTGGTCACCGACAGGGTGAACTTGGCACTGAAGCTTTCTTT. It is translated as CASGHRQGELGTEAFF.

The chain employs TRBV7-3 and TRBJ2-5, with 10 bases that match TRBD1. CDR3 length equals 15 residues. Germline assignment: CDR1 SGHTA and CDR2 FQGTGA. With V trimmed by 4 bases and J by 4 bases, 6 bases remained unmatched. The CDR3 region has the DNA TGTGCCAGCAGCTGGACAGGGGGATCGGGAGAGACCCAGTACTTC. It yields the protein CASSWTGGSGETQYF.

The genes are TRBV29-1 and TRBJ1-1; a possible D gene is TRBD1 (5 bases). V dropped 4 bases and J dropped 3 bases, with 9 bases sitting between them. The CDR3 contains 12 residues. Germline lookup yields CDR1 SQVTM and CDR2 ANQGSEA. The CDR3 sequence is CSVVGGYTEAFF. In DNA, the CDR3 is TGCAGCGTTGTTGGGGGGTACACTGAAGCTTTCTTT.

The chain employs TRBV24-1 and TRBJ1-4; 8 bases fit TRBD1. The germline V gene has CDR1 KGHDR and CDR2 SFDVKD. The V gene end was trimmed by 3 bases and the J gene end by 4 bases; junction bases not matched to a gene: 6. The CDR3 is made up of 16 amino acids. In DNA form, the CDR3 reads TGTGCCACCAGTGATACCGGACAGGGCGGTAATGAAAAACTGTTTTTT. Encoded protein: CATSDTGQGGNEKLFF.

V is TRBV18 and J is TRBJ2-1, with 11 positions matching TRBD2. Germline V CDR1 and CDR2: KGHSH, LQKENI. The J segment lost 6 bases and the V segment lost 3 bases, leaving 4 bases of the junction unmatched. This CDR3 has 15 amino acids. The CDR3 nucleotides read TGTGCCAGCTCACCTAGCGGGGGGGCCGGCAATGAGCAGTTCTTC. Amino acids: CASSPSGGAGNEQFF.

The V and J genes are TRBV5-4 and TRBJ1-1; TRBD1 aligns across 7 bases. The CDR3 has 14 amino acids. Trimming at V came to 2 bases and at J to 1 base, leaving 2 bases not matched to a gene. Germline V gene sequence: CDR1 SGHNT, CDR2 YYREEE (reference sequence). CDR3 sequence reads: CASSLWDRNTEAFF. The CDR3, as DNA: TGTGCCAGCAGCTTATGGGACAGGAACACTGAAGCTTTCTTT.

This sequence joins TRBV4-1 and TRBJ2-3, with D possibly matching TRBD1 (5 bases). V was pared by 1 base and J by 2 bases, with 13 bases between. The germline gives CDR1 MGHRA, CDR2 YSYEKL. This CDR3 spans 16 amino acids. CDR3 in amino acids: CASSQVWNRLTDTQYF. The CDR3, as DNA: TGCGCCAGCAGCCAAGTTTGGAACAGGCTCACAGATACGCAGTATTTT.

In regard to this clone: Other DNA sequences in the sample encode the same CDR3. The V call is TRBV9, the J call TRBJ2-2; 8 bases map to TRBD2. The CDR3 contains 15 residues. V was clipped by 3 bases and J by 5 bases; unmatched bases: 6. Germline CDR1 is SGDLS and CDR2 is YYNGEE. CDR3 DNA: TGTGCCAGCAGCGCCCTGGCGGGGGGTACCGGGGAGCTGTTTTTT. It codes for CASSALAGGTGELFF.

J is TRBJ2-5 and V is TRBV24-1; maybe TRBD1 (6 bases). V dropped 1 base and J dropped 5 bases, with 7 bases sitting between them. CDR3 size: 13 residues. Germline V gene data show CDR1 as KGHDR and CDR2 as SFDVKD. Here the CDR3 reads CATSDFQGETQYF. Written as DNA, the CDR3 is TGTGCCACCAGTGATTTTCAGGGGGAGACCCAGTACTTC.

This clone was found many times. The chain uses TRBV5-1 and TRBJ2-2; 10 bases fit TRBD2. CDR3 length: 17 residues. J was trimmed by 0 bases and V by 0 bases; bases with no gene match: 2. Germline values: CDR1 SGHRS, CDR2 YFSETQ. The CDR3, as DNA: TGCGCCAGCAGCTTGGCGCTAGCGGGAGCGAACACCGGGGAGCTGTTTTTT. This encodes CASSLALAGANTGELFF.

V and J are TRBV9 and TRBJ2-3; 10 nucleotides line up with TRBD2. Germline loops: CDR1 SGDLS, CDR2 YYNGEE. The CDR3 sequence is 15 residues long. The ends lost 0 bases at V and 7 bases at J; junction bases unmatched: 5. CDR3 residues: CASSVGAGGENTQYF. The CDR3 DNA sequence: TGTGCCAGCAGCGTAGGAGCGGGGGGGGAAAATACGCAGTATTTT.

The chain uses TRBV5-4 and TRBJ2-3, with a weak D call TRBD1 (6 bases). Germline loops: CDR1 SGHNT, CDR2 YYREEE (reference sequence). This CDR3 has 16 residues. Trimming left V 3 bases short and J 2 bases short, with 16 bases between. The CDR3 sequence: CASSSGVGGNTDTQYF. CDR3 nucleotide sequence: TGTGCCAGCAGCTCGGGTGTAGGGGGAAACACAGATACGCAGTATTTT.

This chain joins TRBV4-1 and TRBJ2-1, with 9 bases aligning to TRBD1. Germline V CDR1 and CDR2: MGHRA, YSYEKL. CDR3 length: 17 residues. Trimming at V came to 1 base and at J to 4 bases, leaving 8 bases not matched to a gene. CDR3 region: CASSQAVWDRVYNEQFF. The CDR3 DNA reads as TGCGCCAGCAGCCAAGCAGTGTGGGACAGGGTTTACAATGAGCAGTTCTTC.

V usage is TRBV29-1 and J usage is TRBJ1-1; D remains unclear. The germline V gene has CDR1 SQVTM and CDR2 ANQGSEA. V was clipped by 6 bases and J by 1 base, with 9 bases between them. The CDR3 is 12 amino acids. CDR3 sequence (DNA): TGCAGCGTGCGGGCAGGGAACACTGAAGCTTTCTTT. It translates to CSVRAGNTEAFF.

The chain recombines TRBV9 with TRBJ2-1; D not resolved. The V and J ends lost 3 bases and 2 bases respectively, with 12 bases between them. The CDR3 spans 15 residues. The germline V gene encodes CDR1 SGDLS and CDR2 YYNGEE. The CDR3 is CASSGIGGAYNEQFF. CDR3 sequence (DNA): TGTGCCAGCAGCGGGATAGGCGGCGCCTACAATGAGCAGTTCTTC.

CDR3 in amino acids: CASSENLGEKLFF. The CDR3 DNA sequence: TGCGCCAGCAGTGAGAACCTCGGTGAAAAACTGTTTTTT. J is TRBJ1-4 and V is TRBV10-1; no firm D call. The CDR3 length is 13 residues. The ends were cut back, 2 bases at V and 7 bases at J, with 8 bases in the middle. In germline, CDR1 is WNHNN, CDR2 SYGVQD (reference sequence).

V is TRBV7-2 and J is TRBJ2-3; 7 bases are shared with TRBD1. CDR3 length: 15 amino acids. J lost 2 bases, V lost 1 base, and 3 bases had no gene match. Per germline, CDR1 SGHTA and CDR2 FQGNSA. This CDR3 is CASSLGGQATDTQYF. The CDR3 DNA follows: TGTGCCAGCAGCTTAGGAGGACAGGCCACAGATACGCAGTATTTT.

The chain joins TRBV7-2 to TRBJ1-1; TRBD1 is a possible D gene (6 bases). The CDR3 length is 14 residues. The V and J ends lost 5 bases and 3 bases respectively, with 13 bases between them. Germline V gives CDR1 SGHTA, CDR2 FQGNSA. DNA for the CDR3: TGTGCCAGCAGCCGGCTGACAGGCTACACTGAAGCTTTCTTT. Translation: CASSRLTGYTEAFF.

The genes are TRBV27 and TRBJ1-5; 7 bases map to TRBD1. CDR1 and CDR2 (germline): MNHEY, SMNVEV (reference sequence). The CDR3 runs 14 residues. The ends lost 3 bases at V and 3 bases at J; junction bases unmatched: 2. CDR3 sequence reads: CASSFRGDNQPQHF. The CDR3 DNA reads as TGTGCCAGCAGTTTCAGGGGGGACAATCAGCCCCAGCATTTT.

This clone showed up many times. The rearrangement joins TRBV28 to TRBJ1-4; 7 bases line up with TRBD1. Germline values: CDR1 MDHEN, CDR2 SYDVKM. Trimming took 5 bases from V and 5 from J; bases not matched to a gene: 11. The CDR3 runs 16 residues. This CDR3 is CASSPAGTARNEKLFF. DNA of the CDR3: TGTGCCAGCAGTCCCGCGGGGACAGCCCGCAATGAAAAACTGTTTTTT.

CDR3 bases: TGTGCCAGCAGCTTACTGGGACAGGGATCTGAAGCTTTCTTT. This codes for CASSLLGQGSEAFF. V is TRBV7-3 and J is TRBJ1-1; 9 nucleotides align to TRBD1. CDR1 and CDR2 (germline): SGHTA, FQGTGA. This CDR3 spans 14 amino acids. V lost 2 bases and J lost 6; bases outside the gene matches: 4.

DNA for the CDR3: TGTGCCAGCAGTAAGCGGTCCCAAGAGACCCAGTACTTC. Translation gives CASSKRSQETQYF. The chain is built from TRBV27 and TRBJ2-5, with D possibly being TRBD2 (5 bases). Germline CDR1 and CDR2: MNHEY and SMNVEV (reference sequence). Trimming removed 5 bases at V and 1 base at J, with 8 bases between. There are 13 residues in the CDR3.

The V and J genes are TRBV19 and TRBJ2-7, with 10 bases identical to TRBD1. CDR3 length: 16 amino acids. V shed 5 bases and J 4 bases; nucleotides not matched to a gene: 11. The germline V gene has CDR1 LNHDA and CDR2 SQIVND (reference sequence). CDR3 coding DNA: TGTGCCAGTAGTTTGCAACGTGGGACAGGGGAATACGAGCAGTACTTC. It is translated as CASSLQRGTGEYEQYF.